The entry that follows covers one TCR beta chain sequence. The record originates from a study of cytomegalovirus exposure and HLA in healthy donors. Germline CDR1 and CDR2: SGHTA and FQGNSA. The CDR3 covers 13 residues. Trimming pared 1 base from V and 4 bases from J, leaving 7 bases between. The PCR employed 60 Vbeta primers together with 13 Jbeta primers. Profiling relied on immunoSEQ multiplex PCR, and the TCRdb table lists in-frame clones only, not all of them. This sample carries 160,000 or so clones, around 73% of them seen once, and the ten largest clones take about 1.5%. The chain links TRBV7-2 to TRBJ2-5, with D uncertain. Sample: PBMCs. This receptor was obtained from a male donor in good health and CMV-seronegative. The CDR3 region is CASSLDRRETQYF. CDR3 DNA: TGTGCCAGCAGCTTAGACAGACGAGAGACCCAGTACTTC.